The clone carrying this TCR beta chain was seen a single time. Its antigen remains unknown. This sample was taken from a study of T cell responses to AZD1222 COVID-19 vaccine. As for the study in general: The study pooled second doses at about 4 or about 12 weeks. General study results and limits: Females outnumbered males among donors, who were mostly white British; clonal diversity was possibly underestimated. Repertoire samples came only from after the peak T cell response.

Sequencing was performed with immunoSEQ multiplex PCR; in TCRdb, only in-frame clones are kept and a portion is missing. The sample holds some 100,000 clones, more than 70% seen once. This material consisted of peripheral blood, taken on day 0 of AZD1222 vaccination. The TCR originated in an adult in good health.

The DNA of the CDR3 is TGTGCCTGGAGGCGGGGAATCTCTGGAAACACCATATATTTT. Translated, it gives CAWRRGISGNTIYF. The chain couples TRBV30 to TRBJ1-3; D is unresolved. V was cut by 3 bases and J by 0 bases, with 9 bases left in between. CDR1 is GTSNPN and CDR2 is SVGIG in the germline V gene (reference sequence). The CDR3 extends over 14 amino acids.